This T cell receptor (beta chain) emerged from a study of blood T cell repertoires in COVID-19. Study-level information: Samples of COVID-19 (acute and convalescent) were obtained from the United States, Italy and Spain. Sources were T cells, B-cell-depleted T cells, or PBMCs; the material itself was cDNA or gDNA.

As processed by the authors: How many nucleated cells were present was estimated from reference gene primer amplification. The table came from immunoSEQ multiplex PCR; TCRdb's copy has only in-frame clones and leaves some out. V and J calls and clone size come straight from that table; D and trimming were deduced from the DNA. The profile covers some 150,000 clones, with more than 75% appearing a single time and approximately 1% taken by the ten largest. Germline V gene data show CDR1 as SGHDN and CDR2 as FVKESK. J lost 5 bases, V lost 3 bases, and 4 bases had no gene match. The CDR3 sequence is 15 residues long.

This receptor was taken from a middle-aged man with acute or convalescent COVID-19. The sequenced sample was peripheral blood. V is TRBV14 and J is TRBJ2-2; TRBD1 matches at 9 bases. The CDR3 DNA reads TGTGCCAGCAGCCAGGGGACAGGGAGGACCGGGGAGCTGTTTTTT. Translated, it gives CASSQGTGRTGELFF.